The 27 T cell receptor beta chains below were found in one sample sequenced in a study of cytomegalovirus exposure and HLA in healthy donors. It was with 60 Vbeta and 13 Jbeta primers that the PCR ran. This table comes from immunoSEQ multiplex PCR, and its TCRdb copy is limited to in-frame clones, with some not included. The sample has around 120,000 clones; over 80% are singletons. What was sequenced was PBMCs. All receptors come from a boy younger than 18 in good health and CMV-seronegative.

This chain uses TRBV14 with TRBJ2-2, with a possible D match to TRBD2 (6 bases). Germline CDR1 and CDR2: SGHDN and FVKESK. Trimming left V 1 base short and J 2 bases short, with 11 bases between. This CDR3 is built from 16 residues. CDR3 nucleotides: TGTGCCAGCAGCCAAGGTGGCGGGACCAACACCGGGGAGCTGTTTTTT. Protein sequence: CASSQGGGTNTGELFF.

J is TRBJ1-5 and V is TRBV5-1; 10 bases match TRBD1. This CDR3 has 15 amino acids. Losses at the gene ends were 4 bases for V and 3 bases for J; bases not matched to a gene: 4. Germline lookup yields CDR1 SGHRS and CDR2 YFSETQ. CDR3 sequence: CASSPGTGDNQPQHF. CDR3 DNA sequence: TGCGCCAGCAGCCCCGGGACAGGGGACAATCAGCCCCAGCATTTT.

This rearrangement joins TRBV23-1 to TRBJ1-5; TRBD1 matches 7 bases. TRBV23-1 is an open reading frame whose function is uncertain. The CDR3 sequence is 15 residues long. The V segment lost 3 bases and the J segment 6 bases; nucleotides outside the gene matches: 8. The CDR3 loop reads CASSQGRGWTQPQHF. Here the CDR3 DNA reads TGCGCCAGCAGTCAGGGCAGGGGGTGGACTCAGCCCCAGCATTTT.

The chain joins TRBV2 to TRBJ1-1; D ambiguous. Germline V CDR1 and CDR2: SNHLY, FYNNEI. Trimming pared 7 bases from V and 4 bases from J, leaving 25 bases between. This CDR3 has 17 residues. The CDR3 region has the DNA TGTGCCAGCATTAGGAGGGAGGGATCGGGCTCGGGCACTGAAGCTTTCTTT. It encodes CASIRREGSGSGTEAFF.

The gene calls are TRBV4-2 and TRBJ2-3; 7 positions agree with TRBD2. The germline CDR1 and CDR2 sequences are LGHNA and YNFKEQ. The CDR3 sequence is 16 residues long. V shed 0 bases, J shed 3 bases, and the junction held 6 bases outside the gene matches. The CDR3 protein is CASSQDLGGRTDTQYF. The CDR3 DNA is TGTGCCAGCAGCCAAGATTTAGGCGGGAGAACAGATACGCAGTATTTT.

V usage is TRBV6-1 and J usage is TRBJ1-6; possible D gene TRBD1, 6 bases. V dropped 4 bases and J dropped 7 bases, with 14 bases sitting between them. Germline V CDR1 and CDR2: MNHNS, SASEGT. The CDR3 spans 15 residues. This CDR3 is CASSVGGPWNSPLHF. In DNA form, the CDR3 reads TGTGCCAGCAGTGTTGGGGGCCCTTGGAATTCACCCCTCCACTTT.

The chain has TRBV5-4 and TRBJ2-7; 14 bases are a match to TRBD2. This CDR3 spans 16 amino acids. Germline V gene sequence: CDR1 SGHNT, CDR2 YYREEE (reference sequence). V shed 2 bases, J shed 6 bases, and the junction held 7 bases outside the gene matches. This CDR3 is CASSFGTSGSRREQYF. DNA for the CDR3: TGTGCCAGCAGCTTCGGGACTAGCGGGAGCCGACGCGAGCAGTACTTC.

The chain links TRBV6-4 to TRBJ1-5; 7 nucleotides line up with TRBD1. The CDR3 covers 15 residues. With 5 bases clipped from V and 2 bases from J, the junction kept 6 bases outside the gene matches. Germline CDR1 and CDR2: MRHNA and SNTAGT. CDR3 sequence (DNA): TGTGCCAGCAGTTCGACAGGGACGGGCAATCAGCCCCAGCATTTT. Protein product: CASSSTGTGNQPQHF.

The chain combines TRBV4-1 with TRBJ1-1; D possibly corresponds to TRBD1 (6 bases). Trimming took off 0 bases at V and 0 bases at J, with 11 bases between the two ends. The germline gives CDR1 MGHRA, CDR2 YSYEKL. CDR3 length: 16 residues. As DNA, the CDR3 is TGCGCCAGCAGCCAAGAAGGGGACACCTTGAACACTGAAGCTTTCTTT. Translation gives CASSQEGDTLNTEAFF.

The chain links TRBV4-3 to TRBJ1-2; D remains unclear. V was pared by 1 base and J by 8 bases, with 17 bases between. Germline V CDR1 and CDR2: LGHNA, YSLEER. There are 15 residues in the CDR3. CDR3 sequence: CASSQALRMVEGYTF. The DNA for the CDR3 is TGCGCCAGCAGCCAAGCCTTGAGAATGGTAGAAGGCTACACCTTC.

This clone was found a few times. The same CDR3 arises from other DNA sequences in this sample as well. The V and J genes are TRBV30 and TRBJ2-1; the match to TRBD2 covers 11 bases. V dropped 8 bases and J dropped 3; count of bases not matched to a gene: 0. CDR1 is GTSNPN, CDR2 SVGIG, per germline (reference sequence). CDR3 length equals 12 residues. The chain's CDR3 is CAGTSGYNEQFF. In nucleotides, the CDR3 is TGTGCCGGGACTAGCGGCTACAATGAGCAGTTCTTC.

The genes are TRBV2 and TRBJ1-2; 9 positions match TRBD1. Trimming took 7 bases from V and 2 from J; bases not matched to a gene: 8. The CDR3 extends over 15 amino acids. Germline V gene data show CDR1 as SNHLY and CDR2 as FYNNEI. CDR3 protein: CASTEQGALNYGYTF. The DNA for the CDR3 is TGTGCCAGCACCGAACAGGGGGCACTAAACTATGGCTACACCTTC. The full variable domain, in which reference TRBV2 and TRBJ1-2 provide the parts outside the CDR3, is EPEVTQTPSHQVTQMGQEVILRCVPISNHLYFYWYRQILGQKVEFLVSFYNNEISEKSEIFDDQFSVERPDGSNFTLKIRSTKLEDSAMYFCASTEQGALNYGYTFGSGTRLTVV.

The gene calls are TRBV7-6 and TRBJ2-2; 10 bases fit TRBD1. V lost 7 bases and J lost 7; bases outside the gene matches: 12. The CDR3 has 16 amino acids. The germline V gene encodes CDR1 SGHVS and CDR2 FNYEAQ. The CDR3 bases are TGTGCCAGCAAATTAAGTGTGGACAGGGGGGTCGGGGAGCTGTTTTTT. It codes for CASKLSVDRGVGELFF.

This chain uses TRBV7-6 with TRBJ2-5, with 10 bases identical to TRBD2. Looked up from germline, CDR1 is SGHVS and CDR2 is FNYEAQ. CDR3 size: 17 residues. V gave up 0 bases and J gave up 5 bases; unmatched junction bases: 9. The CDR3 loop is CASSLAYASGSGETQYF. The CDR3 DNA follows: TGTGCCAGCAGCTTAGCTTATGCTAGCGGGAGTGGGGAGACCCAGTACTTC. Combining the CDR3 with reference TRBV7-6 and TRBJ2-5 gives the whole variable domain GAGVSQSPRYKVTKRGQDVALRCDPISGHVSLYWYRQALGQGPEFLTYFNYEAQQDKSGLPNDRFSAERPEGSISTLTIQRTEQRDSAMYRCASSLAYASGSGETQYFGPGTRLLVL.

CDR3 region: CASSQPPMGRTNEKLFF. For the CDR3, the DNA is TGCGCCAGCAGCCAACCCCCAATGGGGAGGACTAATGAAAAACTGTTTTTT. The chain employs TRBV4-1 and TRBJ1-4; D is unresolved. Germline loops: CDR1 MGHRA, CDR2 YSYEKL. The CDR3 length is 17 residues. V gave up 2 bases and J gave up 2 bases, with 15 bases separating them.

The chain uses TRBV7-2 and TRBJ1-2; weak D call: TRBD1 (5 bases). This CDR3 has 17 amino acids. V was clipped by 5 bases and J by 2 bases, with 21 bases between them. Germline V gene sequence: CDR1 SGHTA, CDR2 FQGNSA. The CDR3 sequence: CASSIPPGGDLNYGYTF. CDR3 DNA: TGTGCCAGCAGCATACCCCCCGGGGGGGATTTGAACTATGGCTACACCTTC.

V and J are TRBV19 and TRBJ2-1, with TRBD2 matching over 8 bases. This CDR3 has 15 amino acids. Germline CDR1 LNHDA, CDR2 SQIVND (reference sequence). V lost 6 bases to trimming and J lost 7 bases; unmatched junction nucleotides: 11. This chain's CDR3 is CASSPQAGEGNEQFF. CDR3 coding DNA: TGTGCCAGTAGCCCCCAAGCGGGAGAAGGGAATGAGCAGTTCTTC.

The V call is TRBV19, the J call TRBJ1-5, with D possibly TRBD1 on 6 matching bases. The V end was cut by 6 bases, the J end by 0 bases, with 12 bases between. Germline-derived CDR1 and CDR2 are LNHDA and SQIVND (reference sequence). The CDR3 runs to 15 residues. The CDR3 is CASRLGQYSNQPQHF. CDR3 nucleotide sequence: TGTGCCAGTAGACTCGGACAGTATAGCAATCAGCCCCAGCATTTT.

The chain combines TRBV15 with TRBJ2-1; TRBD2 agrees at 13 bases. CDR1 and CDR2 (germline): LNHNV, YYDKDF (reference sequence). The CDR3 runs 17 residues. The V and J ends lost 3 bases and 9 bases, in that order; junction bases with no gene match: 11. CDR3 DNA sequence: TGTGCCACCAGCAGGGATGGACTAGCGGGAGTCGGTAGTGAGCAGTTCTTC. Its translation: CATSRDGLAGVGSEQFF.

The CDR3 reads CASEQGSTGELFF. CDR3 sequence (DNA): TGCGCCAGCGAACAGGGGAGCACCGGGGAGCTGTTTTTT. This chain joins TRBV5-1 and TRBJ2-2; 7 positions match TRBD1. The CDR3 runs to 13 residues. V trimming: 7 bases; J trimming: 4 bases; junction bases outside the gene matches: 4. Germline-derived CDR1 and CDR2 are SGHRS and YFSETQ.

The CDR3 is CASSWDRTGYTF. The DNA of the CDR3 is TGTGCCAGCAGTTGGGACAGGACTGGCTACACCTTC. The V gene is TRBV6-5, the J gene TRBJ1-2; the match to TRBD1 covers 8 bases. The V gene's germline CDR1 is MNHEY and CDR2 SVGAGI. The V gene end was trimmed by 4 bases and the J gene end by 7 bases; junction bases not matched to a gene: 2. CDR3 length equals 12 residues.

The chain combines TRBV9 with TRBJ2-3; D might be TRBD2 (7 bases). This CDR3 is 14 amino acids long. Trimming stripped 3 bases from V and 4 bases from J, with 12 bases between. Germline loops: CDR1 SGDLS, CDR2 YYNGEE. CDR3 sequence: CASSGGLAADTQYF. CDR3 bases: TGTGCCAGCAGCGGGGGGCTAGCGGCAGATACGCAGTATTTT.

On this clone: The germline gene is not matched at one end of the junction; a read error may be the cause. The chain joins TRBV5-1 to TRBJ2-3; TRBD1 matches 7 bases. Germline V gene sequence: CDR1 SGHRS, CDR2 YFSETQ. The CDR3 spans 13 residues. The CDR3 nucleotides read TGCGCCACCAGCCTGACAGGGCGTGATACGCAGTATTTT. As protein: CATSLTGRDTQYF. The full variable domain, completed using reference TRBV5-1 and TRBJ2-3, is KAGVTQTPRYLIKTRGQQVTLSCSPISGHRSVSWYQQTPGQGLQFLFEYFSETQRNKGNFPGRFSGRQFSNSRSEMNVSTLELGDSALYLCATSLTGRDTQYFGPGTRLTVL.

The chain is built from TRBV5-1 and TRBJ1-4; perhaps TRBD1 as D (6 bases). The CDR3 runs to 14 residues. V lost 3 bases, J lost 6 bases, and 12 bases lay in between. Germline V gene data show CDR1 as SGHRS and CDR2 as YFSETQ. CDR3: CASSWTESDEKLFF. CDR3 in DNA: TGCGCCAGCAGCTGGACAGAATCTGATGAAAAACTGTTTTTT.

This clone was detected a few times. The genes are TRBV6-5 and TRBJ1-1; the D is unclear. V lost 10 bases, J lost 3 bases, and 9 bases lay in between. The CDR3 contains 11 residues. Germline V gene data show CDR1 as MNHEY and CDR2 as SVGAGI. In DNA, the CDR3 is TGTGCCACCCAGAGGGACACTGAAGCTTTCTTT. This codes for CATQRDTEAFF.

The gene calls are TRBV29-1 and TRBJ1-4; 10 nucleotides agree with TRBD1. Germline lookup yields CDR1 SQVTM and CDR2 ANQGSEA. The CDR3 is made up of 17 amino acids. Losses at the gene ends were 2 bases for V and 5 bases for J; bases not matched to a gene: 11. The CDR3 is CSVESPTGGFGNEKLFF. DNA of the CDR3: TGCAGCGTTGAATCCCCGACAGGGGGCTTCGGAAATGAAAAACTGTTTTTT.

The V gene is TRBV11-3, the J gene TRBJ2-3, with 9 nucleotides matching TRBD2. This CDR3 contains 16 residues. Germline V gene sequence: CDR1 SGHNT, CDR2 YENEEA. V shed 1 base, J shed 3 bases, and the junction held 5 bases outside the gene matches. The CDR3 nucleotides read TGTGCCAGCAGCTTAGGTGGTAGCGGGAGTACAGATACGCAGTATTTT. Translated: CASSLGGSGSTDTQYF.